The 24 T cell receptor beta chains presented below share a single source sample, sequenced in a study of blood T cell dynamics during melanoma immunotherapy. Time point in this sample: pre-treatment baseline. Assay: immunoSEQ multiplex PCR; the TCRdb copy retains only in-frame clones and omits some. This sample has roughly 10,000 clones, with around four fifths found just once. Material: blood, obtained from a patient treated with checkpoint blockade. The receptors were sampled from a human donor with melanoma.

This chain uses TRBV10-3 with TRBJ2-7; no definite D call. Germline CDR1 reads ENHRY; CDR2 reads SYGVKD. V was trimmed by 4 bases and J by 2 bases, leaving 9 bases between them. The CDR3 extends over 13 amino acids. The CDR3 sequence: CAISAVKAYEQYF. For the CDR3, the DNA is TGTGCCATCAGTGCCGTTAAGGCCTACGAGCAGTACTTC.

The V and J genes are TRBV9 and TRBJ2-7; perhaps TRBD2 as D (5 bases). Trimming pared 0 bases from V and 4 bases from J, leaving 11 bases between. This CDR3 region has 14 residues. The V gene's germline CDR1 is SGDLS and CDR2 YYNGEE. CDR3 loop: CASSVGVGSYEQYF. DNA for the CDR3: TGTGCCAGCAGCGTAGGTGTAGGGAGTTACGAGCAGTACTTC.

The V gene is TRBV2, the J gene TRBJ1-3; D is unresolved. Germline V gene sequence: CDR1 SNHLY, CDR2 FYNNEI. The V end lost 5 bases, the J end lost 1 base, and 6 bases lay between the germline ends. This CDR3 has 13 amino acids. The DNA of the CDR3 is TGTGCCAGCAGTTCGGGATCTGGAAACACCATATATTTT. It is translated as CASSSGSGNTIYF.

In its sample, this clone was seen a few times. The rearrangement links TRBV27 to TRBJ1-5; 10 positions agree with TRBD1. Germline assignment: CDR1 MNHEY and CDR2 SMNVEV (reference sequence). This CDR3 has 12 amino acids. The V gene end was trimmed by 8 bases and the J gene end by 6 bases; junction bases not matched to a gene: 1. CDR3 DNA sequence: TGTGCCAGCTGGGACAGGGGTCAGCCCCAGCATTTT. Translating gives CASWDRGQPQHF.

The chain is built from TRBV5-6 and TRBJ1-2, with TRBD1 matching 9 bases. From germline, CDR1 is SGHDT and CDR2 YYEEEE. With 3 bases clipped from V and 4 bases from J, the junction kept 7 bases outside the gene matches. CDR3 length equals 15 residues. The CDR3 region is CASSYRTGVPYGYTF. The CDR3 bases are TGTGCCAGCAGCTACAGGACAGGGGTCCCCTATGGCTACACCTTC.

The rearrangement joins TRBV5-6 to TRBJ1-5, with 9 bases identical to TRBD1. The ends lost 0 bases at V and 5 bases at J; junction bases unmatched: 6. CDR3 length: 16 residues. Germline V CDR1 and CDR2: SGHDT, YYEEEE. The CDR3 spells CASSLEDRGRDQPQHF. The DNA of the CDR3 is TGTGCCAGCAGCTTGGAGGACAGGGGAAGGGATCAGCCCCAGCATTTT.

The V gene is TRBV5-6, the J gene TRBJ1-2; a weak D match, TRBD1 (6 bases). V was shortened by 4 bases and J by 5 bases, with 12 bases between the two germline ends. Per the germline V gene, CDR1 is SGHDT and CDR2 is YYEEEE. CDR3 length equals 13 residues. Written as DNA, the CDR3 is TGTGCCAGCAGCCCCCTGGGGGCGTATGGCTACACCTTC. Translation gives CASSPLGAYGYTF.

The rearrangement uses TRBV10-3 and TRBJ1-2; TRBD1 might be the D (6 bases). With 7 bases removed from V and 6 bases from J, the gap between germline ends came to 12 bases. Germline loops: CDR1 ENHRY, CDR2 SYGVKD. The CDR3 contains 12 residues. CDR3 region: CAIKEGVNGYTF. The CDR3 region has the DNA TGTGCCATCAAGGAGGGGGTTAATGGCTACACCTTC.

This chain joins TRBV18 and TRBJ2-1, with no clear D. The CDR3 sequence is 12 residues long. Germline values: CDR1 KGHSH, CDR2 LQKENI. Trimming cost V 3 bases and J 7 bases, with 7 bases left between them. CDR3 in amino acids: CASSPVKNEQFF. As DNA, the CDR3 is TGTGCCAGCTCACCTGTAAAGAATGAGCAGTTCTTC. Full variable domain (outside the CDR3, taken from reference TRBV18 and TRBJ2-1): NAGVMQNPRHLVRRRGQEARLRCSPMKGHSHVYWYRQLPEEGLKFMVYLQKENIIDESGMPKERFSAEFPKEGPSILRIQQVVRGDSAAYFCASSPVKNEQFFGPGTRLTVL.

The chain's CDR3 is CASSLEAGTAHTIYF. CDR3 coding DNA: TGTGCCAGCAGCTTAGAGGCAGGAACGGCGCACACCATATATTTT. V gene TRBV7-2 combines with J gene TRBJ1-3; D is undetermined. Germline CDR1 reads SGHTA; CDR2 reads FQGNSA. The CDR3 runs 15 residues. Trimming shortened V by 1 base and J by 8 bases, and 15 bases separated the two germline ends.

The V gene is TRBV7-9, the J gene TRBJ2-3; D possibly corresponds to TRBD2 (7 bases). Germline V gives CDR1 SEHNR, CDR2 FQNEAQ (reference sequence). V gave up 4 bases and J gave up 3 bases, with 14 bases separating them. The CDR3 spans 15 residues. CDR3: CASSSGGLETDTQYF. The DNA for the CDR3 is TGTGCCAGCAGCTCCGGGGGGCTGGAGACAGATACGCAGTATTTT.

The rearrangement joins TRBV9 to TRBJ1-2, with D possibly being TRBD1 (5 bases). From germline, CDR1 is SGDLS and CDR2 YYNGEE. There are 13 residues in the CDR3. V lost 5 bases to trimming and J lost 3 bases, with 11 bases between them. CDR3 sequence reads: CASRDSLDYGYTF. Written as DNA, the CDR3 is TGTGCCAGCAGAGACAGTCTTGACTATGGCTACACCTTC.

V and J are TRBV11-3 and TRBJ2-2, with 10 nucleotides matching TRBD2. The junction had 7 bases not matched to a gene; V was cut back by 5 bases and J by 7 bases. The CDR3 consists of 15 residues. Per germline, CDR1 SGHNT and CDR2 YENEEA. CDR3 protein: CASSPSGRANGELFF. The CDR3 DNA is TGTGCCAGCAGCCCGAGCGGGAGGGCCAACGGGGAGCTGTTTTTT. The variable domain in full, completed from reference TRBV11-3 and TRBJ2-2, reads EAGVVQSPRYKIIEKKQPVAFWCNPISGHNTLYWYLQNLGQGPELLIRYENEEAVDDSQLPKDRFSAERLKGVDSTLKIQPAELGDSAVYLCASSPSGRANGELFFGEGSRLTVL.

This chain connects TRBV28 to TRBJ1-2; perhaps TRBD1 as D (6 bases). The CDR3 runs 16 residues. The germline V gene has CDR1 MDHEN and CDR2 SYDVKM. The V end lost 4 bases, the J end lost 0 bases, and 15 bases lay between the germline ends. The CDR3 region has the DNA TGTGCCAGCAGTTCCACACAGGGCCCAGCTAACTATGGCTACACCTTC. This encodes CASSSTQGPANYGYTF.

The V and J genes are TRBV15 and TRBJ2-1; 8 bases are a match to TRBD1. The CDR3 consists of 16 residues. Germline CDR1 reads LNHNV; CDR2 reads YYDKDF (reference sequence). V lost 0 bases and J lost 6; bases outside the gene matches: 7. For the CDR3, the DNA is TGTGCCACCAGCAGAGAGAGTCAGGGGGCTCTCAATGAGCAGTTCTTC. Its protein product is CATSRESQGALNEQFF.

This clone showed up just a few times. The genes are TRBV6-1 and TRBJ2-7; 12 bases line up with TRBD2. V shed 3 bases and J 5 bases; nucleotides not matched to a gene: 5. Germline values: CDR1 MNHNS, CDR2 SASEGT. The CDR3 length is 15 residues. The DNA for the CDR3 is TGTGCCAGCAGTGACGGGACTAGCGGGCTCAACGAGCAGTACTTC. Residues: CASSDGTSGLNEQYF.

The chain combines TRBV7-3 with TRBJ1-1, with D hard to call. This CDR3 is built from 13 residues. The V and J ends lost 3 bases and 2 bases respectively, with 7 bases between them. CDR1 is SGHTA and CDR2 is FQGTGA in the germline V gene. Here the CDR3 reads CASSFQDNTEAFF. In DNA form, the CDR3 reads TGTGCCAGCAGCTTTCAGGATAACACTGAAGCTTTCTTT.

The chain has TRBV7-8 and TRBJ1-4, with a weak D call TRBD1 (5 bases). CDR3 length equals 15 residues. The V end lost 6 bases, the J end lost 4 bases, and 15 bases lay between the germline ends. The germline CDR1 and CDR2 sequences are SGHVS and FQNEAQ. The CDR3 protein is CASSLRGGNNEKLFF. CDR3 coding DNA: TGTGCCAGCAGTCTCCGGGGCGGTAATAATGAAAAACTGTTTTTT.

This sequence joins TRBV27 and TRBJ1-2, with D possibly TRBD1 on 5 matching bases. The CDR3 runs to 14 residues. Germline CDR1 is MNHEY and CDR2 is SMNVEV (reference sequence). The ends were cut back, 5 bases at V and 8 bases at J, with 18 bases in the middle. Written as DNA, the CDR3 is TGTGCCAGCAGTCCCCAGGGTTCTCGGCGAGGCTACACCTTC. This codes for CASSPQGSRRGYTF.

V gene TRBV5-5 combines with J gene TRBJ2-3; D may match TRBD1 or TRBD2 (5 bases each). The CDR3 loop spans 14 amino acids. V lost 1 base, J lost 1 base, and 7 bases lay in between. Germline-derived CDR1 and CDR2 are SGHKS and YYEKEE (reference sequence). As DNA, the CDR3 is TGTGCCAGCAGCTTGTGGGACGGCACAGATACGCAGTATTTT. It is translated as CASSLWDGTDTQYF. The full variable domain, its missing parts supplied by reference TRBV5-5 and TRBJ2-3, is DAGVTQSPTHLIKTRGQQVTLRCSPISGHKSVSWYQQVLGQGPQFIFQYYEKEERGRGNFPDRFSARQFPNYSSELNVNALLLGDSALYLCASSLWDGTDTQYFGPGTRLTVL.

The chain is built from TRBV28 and TRBJ1-5; tentative D call: TRBD1 (5 bases). V was trimmed by 6 bases and J by 3 bases, leaving 27 bases between them. Per germline, CDR1 MDHEN and CDR2 SYDVKM. The CDR3 sequence is 19 residues long. CDR3 coding DNA: TGTGCCAGCAGCCTAAGCAAGGGGTTAGGGTCAGGGATCAATCAGCCCCAGCATTTT. It codes for CASSLSKGLGSGINQPQHF.

The count of this clone is one. Germline is not matched at one junction end, which may reflect a read error. The V gene is TRBV30, the J gene TRBJ2-1, with 9 bases fitting TRBD1. Germline-derived CDR1 and CDR2 are GTSNPN and SVGIG (reference sequence). CDR3 size: 11 residues. This chain's CDR3 is CAWSTGGPFLF. CDR3 nucleotides: TGTGCCTGGAGTACAGGGGGCCCGTTCCTCTTC.

The CDR3 DNA reads as TGTGCCAGCAGTTGGGGGAACTATGGCTACACCTTC. This translates into CASSWGNYGYTF. The V and J genes are TRBV27 and TRBJ1-2; TRBD1 might be the D (5 bases). V shed 4 bases and J shed 2 bases, with 5 bases lying between them. Germline-derived CDR1 and CDR2 are MNHEY and SMNVEV (reference sequence). This CDR3 has 12 residues.

This chain links TRBV10-3 with TRBJ1-1; D is unclear. This CDR3 has 12 residues. From germline, CDR1 is ENHRY and CDR2 SYGVKD. The ends were cut back, 6 bases at V and 5 bases at J, with 10 bases in the middle. CDR3 loop: CAISLGGTEAFF. The CDR3 nucleotides are TGTGCCATCAGCCTAGGTGGGACTGAAGCTTTCTTT.